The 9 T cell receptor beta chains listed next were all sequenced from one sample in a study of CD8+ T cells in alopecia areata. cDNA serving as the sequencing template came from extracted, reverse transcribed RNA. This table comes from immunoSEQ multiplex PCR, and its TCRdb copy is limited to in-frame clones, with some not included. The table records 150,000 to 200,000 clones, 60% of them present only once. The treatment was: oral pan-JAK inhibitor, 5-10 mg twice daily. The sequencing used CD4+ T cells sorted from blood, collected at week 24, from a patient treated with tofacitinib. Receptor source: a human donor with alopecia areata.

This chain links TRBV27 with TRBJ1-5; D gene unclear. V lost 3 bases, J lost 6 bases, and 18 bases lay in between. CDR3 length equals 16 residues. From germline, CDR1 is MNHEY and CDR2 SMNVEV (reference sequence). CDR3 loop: CASSFMGGSGVQPQHF. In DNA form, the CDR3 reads TGTGCCAGCAGTTTCATGGGTGGTAGTGGGGTTCAGCCCCAGCATTTT.

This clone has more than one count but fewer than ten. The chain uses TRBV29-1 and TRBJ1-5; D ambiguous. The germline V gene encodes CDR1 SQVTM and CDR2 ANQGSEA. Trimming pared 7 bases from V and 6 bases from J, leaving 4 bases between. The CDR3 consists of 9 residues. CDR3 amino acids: CSAGQPQHF. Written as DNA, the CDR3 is TGCAGCGCGGGTCAGCCCCAGCATTTT. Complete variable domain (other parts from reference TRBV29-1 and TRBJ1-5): SAVISQKPSRDICQRGTSLTIQCQVDSQVTMMFWYRQQPGQSLTLIATANQGSEATYESGFVIDKFPISRPNLTFSTLTVSNMSPEDSSIYLCSAGQPQHFGDGTRLSIL.

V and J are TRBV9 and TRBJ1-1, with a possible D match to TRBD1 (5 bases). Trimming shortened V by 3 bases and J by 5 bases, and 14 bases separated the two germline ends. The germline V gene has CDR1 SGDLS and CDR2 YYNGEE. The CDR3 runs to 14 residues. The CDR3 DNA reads TGTGCCAGCAGCGGCAGGTCGGGGGTAACTGAAGCTTTCTTT. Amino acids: CASSGRSGVTEAFF.

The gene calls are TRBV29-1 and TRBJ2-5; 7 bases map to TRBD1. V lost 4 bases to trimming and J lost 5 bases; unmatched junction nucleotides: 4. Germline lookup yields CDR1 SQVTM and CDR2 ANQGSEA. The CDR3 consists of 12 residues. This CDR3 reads CSVARGLETQYF. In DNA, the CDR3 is TGCAGCGTTGCGAGGGGGCTGGAGACCCAGTACTTC.

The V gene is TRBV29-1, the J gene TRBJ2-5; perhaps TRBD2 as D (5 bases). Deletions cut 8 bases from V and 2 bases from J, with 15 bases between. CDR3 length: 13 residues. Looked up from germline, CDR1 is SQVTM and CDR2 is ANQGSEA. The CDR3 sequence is CSLARSGQETQYF. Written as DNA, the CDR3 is TGCAGCCTCGCTAGATCGGGGCAAGAGACCCAGTACTTC.

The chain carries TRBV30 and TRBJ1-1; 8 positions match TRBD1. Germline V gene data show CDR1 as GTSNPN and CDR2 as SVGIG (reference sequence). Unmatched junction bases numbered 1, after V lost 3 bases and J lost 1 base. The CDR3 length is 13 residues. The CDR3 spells CAWRQGENTEAFF. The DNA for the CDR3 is TGTGCCTGGAGACAGGGGGAGAACACTGAAGCTTTCTTT.

CDR3 protein: CASTKDRSSYEQYF. Written as DNA, the CDR3 is TGTGCCAGCACCAAAGACAGGAGCTCCTACGAGCAGTACTTC. The chain is built from TRBV7-9 and TRBJ2-7, with a possible D match to TRBD1 (6 bases). The CDR3 loop spans 14 amino acids. In germline, CDR1 is SEHNR, CDR2 FQNEAQ (reference sequence). The germline V and J ends were trimmed by 7 bases and 0 bases, with 13 bases remaining between them.

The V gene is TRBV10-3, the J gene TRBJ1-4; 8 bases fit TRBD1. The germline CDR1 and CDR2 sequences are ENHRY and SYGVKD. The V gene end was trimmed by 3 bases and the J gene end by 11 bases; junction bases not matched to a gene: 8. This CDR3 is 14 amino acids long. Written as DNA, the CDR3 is TGTGCCATCAGTGATAGACAGGGGCAAGCGAAACTGTTTTTT. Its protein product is CAISDRQGQAKLFF.

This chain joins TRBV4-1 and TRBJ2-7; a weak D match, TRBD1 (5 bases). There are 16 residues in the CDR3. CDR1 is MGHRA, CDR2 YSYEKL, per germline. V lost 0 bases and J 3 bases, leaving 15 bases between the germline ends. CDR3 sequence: CASSQEVGSRGYEQYF. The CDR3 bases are TGCGCCAGCAGCCAAGAGGTTGGTTCAAGGGGCTACGAGCAGTACTTC.